This TCR beta chain was sequenced in a study of response to subunit inactivated influenza vaccine. V dropped 1 base and J dropped 1; count of bases not matched to a gene: 4. This CDR3 comprises 16 residues. CDR1 and CDR2 from the germline V gene are MGHRA and YSYEKL. TCRdb processed the RT-PCR reads anew with MiXCR; each CDR3 protein has one entry. The profile shows about 700,000 distinct CDR3 sequences, roughly 13% of them singletons. The sequencing used PBMCs from blood, collected 14 to 15 days before vaccination. The V gene is TRBV4-1, the J gene TRBJ1-5, with 7 bases matching TRBD1. The clonotype comes from a man in his forties or fifties who received an inactivated influenza vaccine. The DNA for the CDR3 is TGCGCCAGCAGCCAAGGGGGACAGCCGAGCAATCAGCCCCAGCATTTT. Translating it yields CASSQGGQPSNQPQHF.